The entry below gives a single T cell receptor beta chain sequence along with its context. The data originate from a study of shared clonotypes between healthy human individuals. Method: immunoSEQ multiplex PCR; TCRdb's copy keeps in-frame clones and lacks some. The data contain 2 million to 2.5 million clones, 90% to 96% of them seen just once; the ten biggest clones take up approximately 0.13%. The CDR3 extends over 13 amino acids. Germline V lookup: CDR1 SGHRS, CDR2 YFSETQ. The V and J ends lost 3 bases and 6 bases, in that order; junction bases with no gene match: 3. The chain joins TRBV5-1 to TRBJ1-5; TRBD1 aligns across 7 bases. What was sequenced was naive CD4+ T cells sorted from blood. The sample's subset: CD45RA+ positively selected. This TCR came from a man between 18 and 35 years old in good health. This chain's CDR3 is CASSWDRFQPQHF. Written as DNA, the CDR3 is TGCGCCAGCAGCTGGGACAGATTTCAGCCCCAGCATTTT.